The 30 T cell receptor beta chains below come from one sample, sequenced in a study of radiotherapy plus CTLA-4 blockade in lung cancer. Sequenced by immunoSEQ multiplex PCR; TCRdb stores in-frame clones only, minus some. The table shows under 70,000 clones, with roughly 77% occurring only once. Sequenced material: peripheral blood, taken from a patient treated with radiotherapy plus ipilimumab. Source of these receptors: a human donor with non-small cell lung cancer who had a complete response to radiotherapy plus ipilimumab.

The chain recombines TRBV27 with TRBJ2-3, with TRBD2 as a possible D gene (6 bases). This CDR3 has 13 amino acids. Germline lookup yields CDR1 MNHEY and CDR2 SMNVEV (reference sequence). Trimming cost V 7 bases and J 5 bases, with 13 bases left between them. The CDR3 nucleotides are TGTGCCAGCACCAGACCCGGGGGAGATACGCAGTATTTT. Translation: CASTRPGGDTQYF.

V gene TRBV11-2 combines with J gene TRBJ1-6; 7 bases agree with TRBD1. Germline lookup yields CDR1 SGHAT and CDR2 FQNNGV. V lost 1 base, J lost 4 bases, and 4 bases stayed unmatched. The CDR3 sequence is 16 residues long. CDR3 DNA sequence: TGTGCCAGCAGCTTAGCTACAGGGGTTTATAATTCACCCCTCCACTTT. Residues: CASSLATGVYNSPLHF.

The gene calls are TRBV7-2 and TRBJ1-2; possible D gene TRBD1, 6 bases. Trimming took off 4 bases at V and 1 base at J, with 10 bases between the two ends. CDR1 SGHTA and CDR2 FQGNSA come from the germline V gene. There are 14 residues in the CDR3. The CDR3 protein is CASSSNRVNYGYTF. The CDR3 DNA is TGTGCCAGCAGCTCCAACAGGGTTAACTATGGCTACACCTTC.

This clone was seen more than once but under ten times. The rearrangement uses TRBV9 and TRBJ2-2; no definite D call. V lost 1 base and J lost 2, with 9 bases in between. CDR1 is SGDLS and CDR2 is YYNGEE in the germline V gene. The CDR3 sequence is 15 residues long. The CDR3, as DNA: TGTGCCAGCAGCGTACGGGCGTTCAACACCGGGGAGCTGTTTTTT. This encodes CASSVRAFNTGELFF.

This chain links TRBV30 with TRBJ2-5; 10 nucleotides match TRBD2. The germline gives CDR1 GTSNPN, CDR2 SVGIG (reference sequence). Trimming at V came to 6 bases and at J to 0 bases, leaving 4 bases not matched to a gene. The CDR3 covers 14 residues. CDR3 nucleotide sequence: TGTGCCTGCCATAGCGGGGGGTACCAAGAGACCCAGTACTTC. Encoded protein: CACHSGGYQETQYF.

This clone was seen more than once but under ten times. The rearrangement joins TRBV18 to TRBJ2-7; 9 bases agree with TRBD1. The length of the CDR3 is 15 residues. Germline V lookup: CDR1 KGHSH, CDR2 LQKENI. The V and J ends lost 3 bases and 3 bases, in that order; junction bases with no gene match: 6. CDR3 residues: CASSPPGQGYYEQYF. In nucleotides, the CDR3 is TGTGCCAGCTCACCGCCGGGACAGGGTTACTACGAGCAGTACTTC.

This clone was recorded a few times. The rearrangement joins TRBV5-4 to TRBJ1-3, with D uncertain. Trimming pared 0 bases from V and 11 bases from J, leaving 15 bases between. The germline CDR1 and CDR2 sequences are SGHNT and YYREEE (reference sequence). This CDR3 has 14 residues. This chain's CDR3 is CASSLAGGRHAIYF. Written as DNA, the CDR3 is TGTGCCAGCAGCTTGGCCGGAGGTAGGCACGCCATATATTTT.

The rearrangement uses TRBV6-5 and TRBJ1-2, with TRBD1 matching over 7 bases. Germline values: CDR1 MNHEY, CDR2 SVGAGI. V shed 6 bases and J 8 bases; nucleotides not matched to a gene: 15. CDR3 length: 15 amino acids. The CDR3 spells CASRPWTQGGGGYTF. In nucleotides, the CDR3 is TGTGCCAGCAGACCCTGGACCCAGGGGGGTGGCGGCTACACCTTC.

The chain recombines TRBV7-9 with TRBJ1-6; D is undetermined. V was trimmed by 5 bases and J by 13 bases, leaving 12 bases between them. Germline CDR1 and CDR2: SEHNR and FQNEAQ (reference sequence). The CDR3 covers 12 residues. The CDR3 nucleotides are TGTGCCAGCAGCCCGGTCGCGGGCCCCCTCCACTTT. It translates to CASSPVAGPLHF. Full variable domain (missing parts from reference TRBV7-9 and TRBJ1-6): DTGVSQNPRHKITKRGQNVTFRCDPISEHNRLYWYRQTLGQGPEFLTYFQNEAQLEKSRLLSDRFSAERPKGSFSTLEIQRTEQGDSAMYLCASSPVAGPLHFGNGTRLTVT.

The rearrangement uses TRBV4-1 and TRBJ2-1; TRBD2 agrees at 7 bases. The CDR3 loop spans 15 amino acids. Trimming cost V 1 base and J 7 bases; bases outside gene matches: 7. CDR1 MGHRA and CDR2 YSYEKL come from the germline V gene. In DNA form, the CDR3 reads TGCGCCAGCAGCCAAGCCCAGCGGGAAGTTAATGAGCAGTTCTTC. Translated: CASSQAQREVNEQFF.

J is TRBJ2-2 and V is TRBV15; D not certain. This CDR3 contains 15 residues. Trimming took off 3 bases at V and 0 bases at J, with 8 bases between the two ends. Germline CDR1 is LNHNV and CDR2 is YYDKDF (reference sequence). This chain's CDR3 is CATSRGEPNTGELFF. DNA of the CDR3: TGTGCCACCAGCAGGGGTGAGCCGAACACCGGGGAGCTGTTTTTT.

The genes are TRBV9 and TRBJ1-3, with a weak D call TRBD1 (6 bases). V lost 0 bases and J lost 4, with 11 bases in between. The CDR3 runs to 15 residues. CDR1 and CDR2 (germline): SGDLS, YYNGEE. CDR3 DNA: TGTGCCAGCAGCGTAGAGCAGGGGTTCGGAAACACCATATATTTT. Protein: CASSVEQGFGNTIYF. Full variable domain (rest looked up from reference TRBV9 and TRBJ1-3): DSGVTQTPKHLITATGQRVTLRCSPRSGDLSVYWYQQSLDQGLQFLIQYYNGEERAKGNILERFSAQQFPDLHSELNLSSLELGDSALYFCASSVEQGFGNTIYFGEGSWLTVV.

A few counts support this clone. The junction departs from the called germline gene at one end, perhaps through a read error. The chain uses TRBV11-3 and TRBJ1-2; unclear D gene. Germline V gene sequence: CDR1 SGHNT, CDR2 YENEEA. The CDR3 consists of 12 residues. The CDR3 nucleotides read TGTGCCAGCAGCTTAGTAAGCGGCCCAAAGGAGTTC. Amino acid sequence: CASSLVSGPKEF.

This chain connects TRBV9 to TRBJ1-2; a possible D gene is TRBD1 (6 bases). The CDR3 totals 15 residues. The V end lost 0 bases, the J end lost 4 bases, and 13 bases lay between the germline ends. CDR1 is SGDLS, CDR2 YYNGEE, per germline. The CDR3 nucleotides are TGTGCCAGCAGCGTAGATGAAGGGGGAAGCTATGGCTACACCTTC. It yields the protein CASSVDEGGSYGYTF.

V usage is TRBV15 and J usage is TRBJ1-1; D call uncertain. Trimming pared 5 bases from V and 1 base from J, leaving 11 bases between. Per the germline V gene, CDR1 is LNHNV and CDR2 is YYDKDF (reference sequence). The CDR3 has 14 amino acids. The DNA for the CDR3 is TGTGCCACCAGCCCAAGAACCACGAACACTGAAGCTTTCTTT. Translation: CATSPRTTNTEAFF.

The CDR3 nucleotides are TGTGCCAGCAGTGCTGGGACAGGGAGCACTGAAGCTTTCTTT. Its protein product is CASSAGTGSTEAFF. This chain uses TRBV6-1 with TRBJ1-1, with TRBD1 matching over 9 bases. The ends lost 4 bases at V and 4 bases at J; junction bases unmatched: 4. CDR1 MNHNS and CDR2 SASEGT come from the germline V gene. This CDR3 spans 14 amino acids.

In DNA, the CDR3 is TGTGCCAGCAGCTTAGGATCAGAGGGAAACACCATATATTTT. Residues: CASSLGSEGNTIYF. The V and J genes are TRBV7-2 and TRBJ1-3; D remains unclear. The CDR3 consists of 14 residues. Trimming left V 1 base short and J 4 bases short, with 8 bases between. The germline CDR1 and CDR2 sequences are SGHTA and FQGNSA.

V gene TRBV2 combines with J gene TRBJ1-5; unclear D gene. The CDR3 has 13 amino acids. Germline CDR1 and CDR2: SNHLY and FYNNEI. Trimming left V 6 bases short and J 7 bases short, with 13 bases between. The CDR3: CASSGVGKQPQHF. In DNA, the CDR3 is TGTGCCAGCAGCGGAGTGGGTAAGCAGCCCCAGCATTTT.

The chain employs TRBV10-1 and TRBJ2-1, with 7 nucleotides matching TRBD1. The germline V gene encodes CDR1 WNHNN and CDR2 SYGVQD (reference sequence). This CDR3 is 13 amino acids long. Germline trimming cut 8 bases from V and 7 bases from J; bases unmatched to any gene: 8. The CDR3, as DNA: TGCGCCAGCGCTCTGGCAGGGGGTAATGAGCAGTTCTTC. The encoded protein is CASALAGGNEQFF.

The rearrangement uses TRBV11-3 and TRBJ1-1, with D perhaps matching TRBD1 (6 bases). Trimming took off 4 bases at V and 5 bases at J, with 14 bases between the two ends. CDR1 SGHNT and CDR2 YENEEA come from the germline V gene. The CDR3 is 14 amino acids. CDR3 DNA: TGTGCCAGCAGCTCAGGGGAGGGGAGGACTGAAGCTTTCTTT. Translation gives CASSSGEGRTEAFF. The full variable domain, rest sourced from reference TRBV11-3 and TRBJ1-1, is EAGVVQSPRYKIIEKKQPVAFWCNPISGHNTLYWYLQNLGQGPELLIRYENEEAVDDSQLPKDRFSAERLKGVDSTLKIQPAELGDSAVYLCASSSGEGRTEAFFGQGTRLTVV.

The J gene is TRBJ1-2, the V gene TRBV29-1; D not resolved. The V gene lost 7 bases and the J gene lost 4 bases, with 16 bases spanning the gap. Germline CDR1 reads SQVTM; CDR2 reads ANQGSEA. CDR3 length: 13 residues. The CDR3 sequence: CSATSTSPYGYTF. The CDR3 DNA follows: TGCAGCGCCACCTCGACTTCCCCCTATGGCTACACCTTC.

This clone occurred a few times. The CDR3 bases are TGTGCCAGCTCACCAGCCGGGACGGGGGCAAAACTGTTTTTT. Its translation is CASSPAGTGAKLFF. This chain links TRBV18 with TRBJ1-4; perhaps TRBD1 as D (6 bases). V lost 2 bases and J lost 10, with 14 bases in between. CDR3 length equals 14 residues. In germline, CDR1 is KGHSH, CDR2 LQKENI.

The chain joins TRBV18 to TRBJ1-1; D ambiguous. V was cut by 6 bases and J by 8 bases, with 22 bases left in between. The CDR3 length is 15 residues. Germline CDR1 and CDR2: KGHSH and LQKENI. The CDR3 DNA reads as TGTGCCAGCTCCTTCTCCACGTCGGGGTCCTCCGAAGCTTTCTTT. It encodes CASSFSTSGSSEAFF.

The genes are TRBV28 and TRBJ2-5; D gene unclear. The germline CDR1 and CDR2 sequences are MDHEN and SYDVKM. CDR3 length: 11 residues. The V end lost 5 bases, the J end lost 5 bases, and 6 bases lay between the germline ends. The CDR3 DNA sequence: TGTGCCAGCAGTGATCAGGAGACCCAGTACTTC. It encodes CASSDQETQYF.

The genes are TRBV7-2 and TRBJ2-3; 12 bases map to TRBD2. This CDR3 has 15 residues. Per germline, CDR1 SGHTA and CDR2 FQGNSA. Germline trimming cut 6 bases from V and 6 bases from J; bases unmatched to any gene: 7. The chain's CDR3 is CASSPSGGAGDTQYF. The CDR3 bases are TGTGCCAGCAGTCCTAGCGGGGGGGCTGGGGATACGCAGTATTTT.

The rearrangement uses TRBV23-1 and TRBJ1-6; D is uncertain. TRBV23-1 is known as an ORF, though its function is uncertain. The V gene lost 11 bases and the J gene lost 7 bases, with 15 bases spanning the gap. The CDR3 runs to 13 residues. Written as DNA, the CDR3 is TGCGCCGCTGTAGTGCAGGAAAATTCACCCCTCCACTTT. It translates to CAAVVQENSPLHF.

There are a few counts of this clone. This chain uses TRBV15 with TRBJ2-3; 7 bases fit TRBD1. Germline CDR1 and CDR2: LNHNV and YYDKDF (reference sequence). This CDR3 is 13 amino acids long. Trimming removed 0 bases from V and 10 bases from J; junction bases left unmatched: 4. CDR3 amino acids: CATSRDQGVAQYF. Written as DNA, the CDR3 is TGTGCCACCAGCAGAGATCAGGGGGTGGCGCAGTATTTT.

The chain has TRBV19 and TRBJ1-1; D is undetermined. Germline CDR1 LNHDA, CDR2 SQIVND (reference sequence). Trimming took off 4 bases at V and 1 base at J, with 13 bases between the two ends. The CDR3 is 15 residues long. The CDR3 sequence is CASSNQREKNTEAFF. The DNA of the CDR3 is TGTGCCAGTAGTAACCAGCGGGAGAAGAACACTGAAGCTTTCTTT.

This chain uses TRBV6-5 with TRBJ1-2; no clear D. V lost 10 bases and J lost 2, with 11 bases in between. CDR1 and CDR2 from the germline V gene are MNHEY and SVGAGI. The CDR3 contains 12 residues. The CDR3 nucleotides read TGTGCCACCCGCGAGTGGAACTATGGCTACACCTTC. Translated: CATREWNYGYTF.

V is TRBV6-1 and J is TRBJ1-3; the D is unclear. V shed 8 bases and J shed 2 bases, with 10 bases lying between them. The V gene's germline CDR1 is MNHNS and CDR2 SASEGT. The CDR3 covers 13 residues. CDR3 DNA: TGTGCCAGCGGTTATTGGGCTGGAAACACCATATATTTT. Translating gives CASGYWAGNTIYF.